One and the same sample provided the 20 T cell receptor beta chains below, sequenced in a study of blood T cell repertoires in COVID-19. Profiled with immunoSEQ multiplex PCR; TCRdb holds only in-frame clones, not every one. This sample carries 450,000 or so clones, approximately 90% of them seen once, and the ten largest clones take roughly 0.76%. The sample taken for sequencing was peripheral blood. These receptors were collected from a man aged 18 to 29 with COVID-19, enrolled during active disease.

The CDR3 region is CASSALSRGPGELFF. Written as DNA, the CDR3 is TGTGCCAGCAGCGCTCTCAGCAGGGGACCGGGGGAGCTGTTTTTT. The chain joins TRBV9 to TRBJ2-2; a possible D gene is TRBD1 (6 bases). V lost 3 bases and J 8 bases, leaving 17 bases between the germline ends. Germline CDR1 reads SGDLS; CDR2 reads YYNGEE. The CDR3 loop spans 15 amino acids.

V is TRBV4-1 and J is TRBJ1-5, with a weak D call TRBD1 (6 bases). Germline CDR1 MGHRA, CDR2 YSYEKL. V dropped 2 bases and J dropped 5 bases, with 10 bases sitting between them. The length of the CDR3 is 14 residues. The CDR3 DNA is TGCGCCAGCAGCCAATGGACAGCTTATCAGCCCCAGCATTTT. It translates to CASSQWTAYQPQHF.

The chain uses TRBV6-6 and TRBJ2-1; 11 nucleotides align to TRBD2. With 5 bases clipped from V and 0 bases from J, the junction kept 6 bases outside the gene matches. This CDR3 is built from 17 residues. Germline CDR1 and CDR2: MNHNY and SVGAGI (reference sequence). The chain's CDR3 is CASSLLAGGSSYNEQFF. CDR3 bases: TGTGCCAGCAGTCTTTTAGCGGGGGGGAGCTCCTACAATGAGCAGTTCTTC.

The V gene is TRBV5-4, the J gene TRBJ2-1, with TRBD2 matching 11 bases. Trimming took 9 bases from V and 0 from J; bases not matched to a gene: 8. This CDR3 has 16 amino acids. The germline CDR1 and CDR2 sequences are SGHNT and YYREEE (reference sequence). The DNA of the CDR3 is TGTGCCACCACTAGCGGGGGTCCTAGCTCCTACAATGAGCAGTTCTTC. Its translation: CATTSGGPSSYNEQFF. Variable domain in full (rest from reference TRBV5-4 and TRBJ2-1): ETGVTQSPTHLIKTRGQQVTLRCSSQSGHNTVSWYQQALGQGPQFIFQYYREEENGRGNFPPRFSGLQFPNYSSELNVNALELDDSALYLCATTSGGPSSYNEQFFGPGTRLTVL.

V usage is TRBV19 and J usage is TRBJ2-3, with 8 positions matching TRBD2. Trimming took 0 bases from V and 7 from J; bases not matched to a gene: 6. The germline gives CDR1 LNHDA, CDR2 SQIVND (reference sequence). The CDR3 loop spans 15 amino acids. CDR3 loop: CASSIEGGGSYTQYF. In nucleotides, the CDR3 is TGTGCCAGTAGTATAGAGGGCGGGGGGAGTTATACGCAGTATTTT.

The chain carries TRBV9 and TRBJ1-1; D remains unclear. The CDR3 spans 15 residues. Trimming stripped 2 bases from V and 4 bases from J, with 15 bases between. The germline gives CDR1 SGDLS, CDR2 YYNGEE. The DNA of the CDR3 is TGTGCCAGCAGCGTTCATCTCACTCCGGGCACTGAAGCTTTCTTT. Encoded protein: CASSVHLTPGTEAFF.

The rearrangement links TRBV5-6 to TRBJ2-2; 10 bases align to TRBD1. Germline CDR1 and CDR2: SGHDT and YYEEEE. CDR3 length equals 15 residues. The V gene end was trimmed by 5 bases and the J gene end by 5 bases; junction bases not matched to a gene: 6. CDR3 coding DNA: TGTGCCAGCAGATTCCGGGACAGGGGAACCGGGGAGCTGTTTTTT. Residues: CASRFRDRGTGELFF. Looking up the rest from reference TRBV5-6 and TRBJ2-2 gives the full variable domain: DAGVTQSPTHLIKTRGQQVTLRCSPKSGHDTVSWYQQALGQGPQFIFQYYEEEERQRGNFPDRFSGHQFPNYSSELNVNALLLGDSALYLCASRFRDRGTGELFFGEGSRLTVL.

V is TRBV12-3 or TRBV12-4 and J is TRBJ1-2, with D uncertain. The CDR3 loop spans 12 amino acids. Trimming cost V 3 bases and J 8 bases, with 10 bases left between them. CDR3 amino acids: CASSFSPGGYTF. CDR3 nucleotide sequence: TGTGCCAGCAGTTTCAGTCCGGGAGGCTACACCTTC.

The rearrangement uses TRBV7-9 and TRBJ2-1; 10 bases are shared with TRBD2. Germline CDR1 and CDR2: SEHNR and FQNEAQ (reference sequence). J gave up 10 bases and V 6 bases, and 12 bases lay outside the gene matches. This CDR3 has 15 amino acids. CDR3: CASRYVQREGDEQFF. The CDR3 region has the DNA TGTGCCAGCAGATACGTCCAGCGGGAGGGTGACGAGCAGTTCTTC.

The V and J genes are TRBV5-1 and TRBJ2-1, with 9 positions matching TRBD2. Per germline, CDR1 SGHRS and CDR2 YFSETQ. The CDR3 extends over 16 amino acids. With V trimmed by 4 bases and J by 8 bases, 13 bases remained unmatched. CDR3 nucleotide sequence: TGCGCCAGCAGCCCAAGTAGCGGGAGTTCGGCCGATGAGCAGTTCTTC. It is translated as CASSPSSGSSADEQFF.

The chain couples TRBV7-9 to TRBJ2-3, with TRBD2 matching 7 bases. CDR3 length: 13 amino acids. CDR1 and CDR2 from the germline V gene are SEHNR and FQNEAQ (reference sequence). J lost 6 bases, V lost 5 bases, and 5 bases had no gene match. The CDR3 spells CASSHAGGDTQYF. CDR3 nucleotide sequence: TGTGCCAGCAGCCATGCCGGGGGGGATACGCAGTATTTT. Full variable domain (rest looked up from reference TRBV7-9 and TRBJ2-3): DTGVSQNPRHKITKRGQNVTFRCDPISEHNRLYWYRQTLGQGPEFLTYFQNEAQLEKSRLLSDRFSAERPKGSFSTLEIQRTEQGDSAMYLCASSHAGGDTQYFGPGTRLTVL.

J is TRBJ2-5 and V is TRBV30; 7 bases map to TRBD2. The ends lost 1 base at V and 2 bases at J; junction bases unmatched: 4. CDR1 GTSNPN and CDR2 SVGIG come from the germline V gene (reference sequence). The CDR3 totals 14 residues. The CDR3 nucleotides read TGTGCCTGGAGTGGGGACTATTCGCAAGAGACCCAGTACTTC. Its translation: CAWSGDYSQETQYF.

The chain combines TRBV7-9 with TRBJ2-7; 10 nucleotides align to TRBD1. CDR1 is SEHNR and CDR2 is FQNEAQ in the germline V gene (reference sequence). The V gene end was trimmed by 5 bases and the J gene end by 5 bases; junction bases not matched to a gene: 9. The CDR3 is made up of 15 amino acids. For the CDR3, the DNA is TGTGCCAGCAGCCACACCGGGACAGGGGTCCACGAGCAGTACTTC. Its protein product is CASSHTGTGVHEQYF.

This clone showed up just a few times. The J gene is TRBJ1-4, the V gene TRBV6-6, with 7 bases matching TRBD1. V shed 7 bases and J 5 bases; nucleotides not matched to a gene: 7. Germline values: CDR1 MNHNY, CDR2 SVGAGI (reference sequence). This CDR3 comprises 14 residues. Here the CDR3 DNA reads TGTGCCAGCACGGGGACAGACCCGAATGAAAAACTGTTTTTT. Translation gives CASTGTDPNEKLFF.

The chain carries TRBV5-1 and TRBJ1-3, with D possibly matching TRBD1 (5 bases). CDR1 is SGHRS and CDR2 is YFSETQ in the germline V gene. This CDR3 spans 15 amino acids. V was trimmed by 7 bases and J by 0 bases, leaving 14 bases between them. The CDR3 is CASQNPTDSGNTIYF. DNA of the CDR3: TGCGCCAGCCAGAACCCGACAGACTCTGGAAACACCATATATTTT.

The V and J genes are TRBV10-3 and TRBJ2-5; TRBD1 agrees at 10 bases. Trimming at V came to 10 bases and at J to 2 bases, leaving 7 bases not matched to a gene. Germline loops: CDR1 ENHRY, CDR2 SYGVKD. This CDR3 has 14 residues. For the CDR3, the DNA is TGTGCCAGCGGACAGGGGGGGGATCAAGAGACCCAGTACTTC. As protein: CASGQGGDQETQYF.

The gene calls are TRBV5-1 and TRBJ1-1; D possibly corresponds to TRBD1 (5 bases). V lost 5 bases and J 0 bases, leaving 14 bases between the germline ends. There are 15 residues in the CDR3. Germline V CDR1 and CDR2: SGHRS, YFSETQ. In DNA form, the CDR3 reads TGCGCCAGCAGACCTCAGGGCACGATGAACACTGAAGCTTTCTTT. Its translation: CASRPQGTMNTEAFF.

The rearrangement links TRBV6-1 to TRBJ1-3; D is unresolved. Germline V gene sequence: CDR1 MNHNS, CDR2 SASEGT. With 3 bases removed from V and 0 bases from J, the gap between germline ends came to 6 bases. The CDR3 sequence is 14 residues long. Here the CDR3 reads CASSEGISGNTIYF. DNA for the CDR3: TGTGCCAGCAGTGAGGGCATCTCTGGAAACACCATATATTTT.

The chain joins TRBV5-1 to TRBJ2-7, with 9 bases lining up with TRBD1. J gave up 2 bases and V 2 bases, and 2 bases lay outside the gene matches. Germline V gene data show CDR1 as SGHRS and CDR2 as YFSETQ. This CDR3 has 14 residues. The CDR3 protein is CASSFGQGPYEQYF. The CDR3 nucleotides read TGCGCCAGCAGCTTCGGACAGGGGCCCTACGAGCAGTACTTC.

V usage is TRBV10-1 and J usage is TRBJ2-5, with TRBD2 as a possible D gene (6 bases). V was trimmed by 5 bases and J by 5 bases, leaving 15 bases between them. The CDR3 consists of 14 residues. From germline, CDR1 is WNHNN and CDR2 SYGVQD (reference sequence). This chain's CDR3 is CASSKNEGRETQYF. The CDR3 bases are TGCGCCAGCAGTAAGAATGAGGGGAGGGAGACCCAGTACTTC.